These 14 T cell receptor beta chains were all obtained from the same sample, sequenced in a study of patients and donors after allogeneic stem cell transplantation. One entry per CDR3 protein, called by TCRdb with MiXCR from the RT-PCR reads. The sample has 410,000 or so distinct CDR3 sequences; around 15% are singletons. Sequencing was done on a sample of blood, either unsorted or a sorted T cell fraction (not recorded which). The receptor source for this set is a human donor who was either an allogeneic HSCT recipient or a stem cell or donor lymphocyte infusion donor (not recorded which). It is not recorded whose cells these are; they may come from a transplant donor.

In this sample, this clonotype turned up a few times. The chain combines TRBV3-1 with TRBJ1-3; D unclear. V dropped 1 base and J dropped 0 bases, with 7 bases sitting between them. This CDR3 spans 15 amino acids. Germline V gives CDR1 LGHDT, CDR2 YNNKEL (reference sequence). Here the CDR3 reads CASSQGSVSGNTIYF. The DNA for the CDR3 is TGTGCCAGCAGCCAAGGTTCAGTCTCTGGAAACACCATATATTTT.

As to this clonotype: An end of the junction does not agree with germline; a read error may underlie this. V and J are TRBV3-1 and TRBJ2-3, with D unresolved. The CDR3 has 18 residues. Germline CDR1 reads LGHDT; CDR2 reads YNNKEL (reference sequence). The CDR3 spells CACSQEVIRTIVTNTQYF. The CDR3 nucleotides are TGTGCCTGCAGCCAAGAAGTCATACGAACTATTGTTACTAATACGCAGTATTTT.

CDR3 sequence reads: CASADTRSKVQGWYNEQFF. The CDR3, as DNA: TGTGCTAGTGCCGACACAAGAAGCAAGGTTCAGGGTTGGTACAATGAGCAGTTCTTC. The chain is built from TRBV12-5 and TRBJ2-1; D perhaps matches TRBD1 (5 bases). The ends were cut back, 7 bases at V and 4 bases at J, with 29 bases in the middle. Per the germline V gene, CDR1 is LGHNT and CDR2 is FRNRAP. This CDR3 comprises 19 residues.

At least ten counts were recorded for this clonotype. The rearrangement uses TRBV6-1 and TRBJ1-4, with D possibly TRBD1 on 5 matching bases. CDR1 is MNHNS and CDR2 is SASEGT in the germline V gene. The CDR3 runs to 15 residues. The ends were cut back, 7 bases at V and 7 bases at J, with 19 bases in the middle. The CDR3 DNA follows: TGTGCCAGCACCAACGGGGCAGAATTTGGTGAAAAACTGTTTTTT. This translates into CASTNGAEFGEKLFF.

The V and J genes are TRBV24-1 and TRBJ2-1; 8 bases agree with TRBD2. V trimming: 7 bases; J trimming: 9 bases; junction bases outside the gene matches: 13. Germline lookup yields CDR1 KGHDR and CDR2 SFDVKD. The CDR3 covers 15 residues. The DNA of the CDR3 is TGTGCCACCAGCGCCGGGACTAGGGGACGGGGTGAGCAGTTCTTC. Its protein is CATSAGTRGRGEQFF.

This clonotype was seen more than once but under ten times. This chain connects TRBV20-1 to TRBJ2-1; TRBD2 is a possible D gene (5 bases). Germline V gene data show CDR1 as DFQATT and CDR2 as SNEGSKA (reference sequence). The V end lost 5 bases, the J end lost 3 bases, and 14 bases lay between the germline ends. This CDR3 spans 14 amino acids. The CDR3 bases are TGCAGTGCTCCCCGTTCGGGATTCTACAATGAGCAGTTCTTC. Its translation is CSAPRSGFYNEQFF.

This chain links TRBV20-1 with TRBJ2-4; 8 bases fit TRBD1. The CDR3 covers 10 residues. CDR1 is DFQATT, CDR2 SNEGSKA, per germline (reference sequence). Germline trimming cut 7 bases from V and 7 bases from J; bases unmatched to any gene: 0. CDR3 region: CSGQGNIQYF. For the CDR3, the DNA is TGCAGTGGACAGGGGAACATTCAGTACTTC.

V and J are TRBV20-1 and TRBJ1-2, with a possible D match to TRBD1 (6 bases). The CDR3 consists of 15 residues. V was pared by 2 bases and J by 8 bases, with 21 bases between. CDR1 and CDR2 (germline): DFQATT, SNEGSKA (reference sequence). The CDR3 is CSARKTGTLDRGYTF. The DNA of the CDR3 is TGCAGTGCTAGAAAAACCGGGACACTTGATCGGGGCTACACCTTC.

The chain links TRBV7-8 to TRBJ2-1, with 8 bases aligning to TRBD2. This CDR3 has 18 amino acids. The germline gives CDR1 SGHVS, CDR2 FQNEAQ. The V gene end was trimmed by 0 bases and the J gene end by 9 bases; junction bases not matched to a gene: 16. CDR3 protein: CASSLARGPAGVIGEQFF. The CDR3 DNA reads TGTGCCAGCAGCTTAGCTAGGGGTCCAGCGGGAGTAATCGGTGAGCAGTTCTTC.

This clonotype was seen more than once but under ten times. The chain carries TRBV12-3 or TRBV12-4 and TRBJ1-3; D is unresolved. The CDR3 is 16 amino acids. The V end lost 3 bases, the J end lost 0 bases, and 12 bases lay between the germline ends. The CDR3 coding sequence is TGTGCCAGCAGTTTCGCTGGCGCCCGCTCTGGAAACACCATATATTTT. Encoded protein: CASSFAGARSGNTIYF.

This clonotype was counted only a few times. This chain joins TRBV20-1 and TRBJ2-1; D is undetermined. Germline-derived CDR1 and CDR2 are DFQATT and SNEGSKA (reference sequence). Trimming removed 6 bases from V and 0 bases from J, with 12 bases in between. The CDR3 spans 14 residues. The CDR3 reads CSAEVRSSYNEQFF. The CDR3 DNA sequence: TGCAGTGCAGAAGTTAGGAGCTCCTACAATGAGCAGTTCTTC.

This clonotype has only a few counts. The chain employs TRBV2 and TRBJ2-1; D not resolved. Germline V gives CDR1 SNHLY, CDR2 FYNNEI. The CDR3 consists of 12 residues. The V and J ends lost 1 base and 6 bases respectively, with 4 bases between them. This CDR3 reads CASSEVGNEQFF. CDR3 DNA: TGTGCCAGCAGTGAAGTGGGCAATGAGCAGTTCTTC.

The rearrangement links TRBV5-1 to TRBJ2-4; the D call may be TRBD1 or TRBD2 (5 bases each). Between the trimmed V and J ends, which lost 1 base and 0 bases, there was a span of 11 bases. Germline V gene lookup returns CDR1 SGHRS and CDR2 YFSETQ. CDR3 size: 16 residues. The CDR3 nucleotides read TGCGCCAGCAGCTTGATGGGGGAACTAGCCAAAAACATTCAGTACTTC. This encodes CASSLMGELAKNIQYF. The full variable domain, in which reference TRBV5-1 and TRBJ2-4 provide the parts outside the CDR3, is KAGVTQTPRYLIKTRGQQVTLSCSPISGHRSVSWYQQTPGQGLQFLFEYFSETQRNKGNFPGRFSGRQFSNSRSEMNVSTLELGDSALYLCASSLMGELAKNIQYFGAGTRLSVL.

For the CDR3, the DNA is TGTGCCAGCAGCCCCCTAGCGGGGGGGCCCCACGAGCAGTACTTC. Translation gives CASSPLAGGPHEQYF. The gene calls are TRBV3-1 and TRBJ2-7, with 12 bases that match TRBD2. The V gene's germline CDR1 is LGHDT and CDR2 YNNKEL (reference sequence). This CDR3 comprises 15 residues. V gave up 4 bases and J gave up 5 bases; unmatched junction bases: 6.